This T cell receptor (beta chain) was sequenced for a study of blood T cell repertoires in COVID-19. Study overall: The origin of the acute and convalescent COVID-19 samples was the United States, Italy and Spain. Nucleic acid was either cDNA or gDNA, and it came from T cells, B-cell-depleted T cells, or PBMCs.

The CDR3 contains 18 residues. With 6 bases removed from V and 0 bases from J, the gap between germline ends came to 18 bases. The germline CDR1 and CDR2 sequences are SGHAT and FQNNGV. Source study methods: Amplification from reference gene primers served as the basis for estimated nucleated cell counts. Generated by immunoSEQ multiplex PCR, the TCRdb table keeps only in-frame clones and is missing some. V, J and clone size reflect that table, while D and trimming were determined from the DNA. The sample includes about 39,000 clones, approximately 90% of them seen just once. The chain couples TRBV11-2 to TRBJ2-6; tentatively, D is TRBD1 (6 bases). Sample: peripheral blood. This sequence was found in a man in his 60s with acute or convalescent COVID-19. This CDR3 reads CASRSAGTIASGANVLTF. The CDR3 coding sequence is TGTGCCAGCAGGTCCGCCGGGACAATCGCCTCTGGGGCCAACGTCCTGACTTTC.